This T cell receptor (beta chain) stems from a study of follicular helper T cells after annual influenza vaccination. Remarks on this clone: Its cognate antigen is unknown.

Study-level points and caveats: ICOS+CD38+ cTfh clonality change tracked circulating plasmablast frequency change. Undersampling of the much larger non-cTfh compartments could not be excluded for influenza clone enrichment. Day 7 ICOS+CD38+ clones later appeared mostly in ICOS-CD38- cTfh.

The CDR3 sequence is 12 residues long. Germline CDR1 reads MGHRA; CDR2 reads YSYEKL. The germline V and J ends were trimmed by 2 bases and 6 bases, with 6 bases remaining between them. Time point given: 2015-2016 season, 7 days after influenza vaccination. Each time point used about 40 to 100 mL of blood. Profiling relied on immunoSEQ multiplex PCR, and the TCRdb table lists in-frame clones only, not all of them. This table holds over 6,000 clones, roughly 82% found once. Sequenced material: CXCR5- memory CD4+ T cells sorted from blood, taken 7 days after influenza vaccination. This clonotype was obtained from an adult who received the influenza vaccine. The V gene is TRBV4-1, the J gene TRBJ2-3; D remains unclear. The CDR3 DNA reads TGCGCCAGCAGCCAAATGGTGGATACGCAGTATTTT. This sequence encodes CASSQMVDTQYF.